Each of the 13 T cell receptor beta chains below was sequenced from the same sample in a study of T-cell memory formation after mild COVID-19 (dated by TCRdb to 2020 to 2022). The receptor library was made with 5' RACE. TCRdb records Illumina NovaSeq 6000 as the sequencer. Through fastp at Q25 and MiXCR, TCRdb rebuilt clones from the public reads, retaining in-frame beta chains. Under each unique CDR3 protein, matching rows form one entry showing the most common genes and DNA. The sample table records roughly 620,000 distinct CDR3 sequences; roughly 18% of these occur just once. About 12% of the sample is held by the ten biggest clonotypes. The sequencing sample was made of PBMCs or a T cell subset sorted from them (not recorded which). The receptor source for this set is an adult woman who had mild COVID-19 (a few samples of this study predate the infection). The sample titles of this study are shuffled in the database, so cell type and time point are left out; the donor was told from shared clones.

This clonotype was counted between two and nine times. At one boundary the junction diverges from the germline segment, which might be a read error. The chain couples TRBV7-8 to TRBJ2-3; D possibly corresponds to TRBD2 (5 bases). The CDR3 covers 12 residues. Germline V gives CDR1 SGHVS, CDR2 FQNEAQ. The CDR3 sequence is CASSLERKTPHF. The DNA for the CDR3 is TGTGCCAGCAGCTTAGAGCGGAAGACCCCGCATTTT.

The rearrangement links TRBV2 to TRBJ1-6; 10 bases match TRBD1. The CDR3 loop spans 14 amino acids. The germline CDR1 and CDR2 sequences are SNHLY and FYNNEI. V lost 4 bases to trimming and J lost 9 bases; unmatched junction nucleotides: 3. The CDR3, as DNA: TGTGCCAGCAGTGTGGGACAGGGGATTTCACCCCTCCACTTT. Its translation: CASSVGQGISPLHF. The complete variable domain, with remaining parts taken from reference TRBV2 and TRBJ1-6, reads EPEVTQTPSHQVTQMGQEVILRCVPISNHLYFYWYRQILGQKVEFLVSFYNNEISEKSEIFDDQFSVERPDGSNFTLKIRSTKLEDSAMYFCASSVGQGISPLHFGNGTRLTVT.

This clonotype was seen more than once but under ten times. J is TRBJ2-7 and V is TRBV6-2 or TRBV6-3; D not certain. The CDR3 covers 13 residues. Per germline, CDR1 MNHEY and CDR2 SVGEGT. V lost 5 bases and J 2 bases, leaving 10 bases between the germline ends. CDR3 loop: CASSHATPYEQYF. In DNA, the CDR3 is TGTGCCAGCAGTCACGCCACTCCCTACGAGCAGTACTTC.

This clonotype has more than one count but fewer than ten. V usage is TRBV12-3 or TRBV12-4 and J usage is TRBJ1-1; no reliable D call. V lost 6 bases to trimming and J lost 3 bases, with 14 bases between them. The CDR3 length is 14 residues. Here the CDR3 DNA reads TGTGCCAGCAGCTCCTTTTCCTTGGACACTGAAGCTTTCTTT. Amino acids: CASSSFSLDTEAFF.

This clonotype was counted a few times. This chain uses TRBV5-1 with TRBJ1-1; D not resolved. This CDR3 spans 13 amino acids. Trimming left V 0 bases short and J 6 bases short, with 9 bases between. Germline V gene sequence: CDR1 SGHRS, CDR2 YFSETQ. Here the CDR3 DNA reads TGCGCCAGCAGCTTGGGTCGATCCCCTGAAGCTTTCTTT. Amino acid sequence: CASSLGRSPEAFF.

This clonotype was observed a few times. The V call is TRBV15, the J call TRBJ2-1; D call uncertain. There are 16 residues in the CDR3. V lost 3 bases and J 3 bases, leaving 15 bases between the germline ends. From germline, CDR1 is LNHNV and CDR2 YYDKDF (reference sequence). This chain's CDR3 is CATSSDRELFYNEQFF. CDR3 nucleotide sequence: TGTGCCACCAGCAGTGATAGGGAACTTTTCTACAATGAGCAGTTCTTC.

The sample holds a few counts of this clonotype. The chain employs TRBV7-6 and TRBJ2-7; D may correspond to TRBD1 or TRBD2 (6 bases each). Deletions cut 1 base from V and 0 bases from J, with 10 bases between. Germline values: CDR1 SGHVS, CDR2 FNYEAQ. This CDR3 is built from 15 residues. CDR3 bases: TGTGCCAGCAGCTTAGGGCCGGGGGCCTCCTACGAGCAGTACTTC. Translating gives CASSLGPGASYEQYF.

The table lists this clonotype with a few counts. This chain uses TRBV5-6 with TRBJ2-1, with a possible D match to TRBD2 (5 bases). This CDR3 comprises 16 residues. V gave up 1 base and J gave up 0 bases, with 11 bases separating them. Germline values: CDR1 SGHDT, CDR2 YYEEEE. The CDR3 loop reads CASSLKGESSYNEQFF. For the CDR3, the DNA is TGTGCCAGCAGCTTGAAGGGAGAGAGCTCCTACAATGAGCAGTTCTTC.

The chain recombines TRBV14 with TRBJ2-7; D is possibly TRBD1 (5 bases). Germline assignment: CDR1 SGHDN and CDR2 FVKESK. The CDR3 is 13 amino acids. The germline V and J ends were trimmed by 2 bases and 4 bases, with 9 bases remaining between them. The CDR3 DNA is TGTGCCAGCAGCCAACAGGGTAAATACGAGCAGTACTTC. Its protein is CASSQQGKYEQYF.

The gene calls are TRBV7-9 and TRBJ1-1; TRBD1 might be the D (5 bases). The germline V gene encodes CDR1 SEHNR and CDR2 FQNEAQ (reference sequence). The CDR3 length is 15 residues. Between the trimmed V and J ends, which lost 3 bases and 1 base, there was a span of 12 bases. CDR3 sequence reads: CASSFPGLKNTEAFF. The CDR3 DNA sequence: TGTGCCAGCAGCTTCCCGGGACTTAAGAACACTGAAGCTTTCTTT. Full variable domain (outside the CDR3, taken from reference TRBV7-9 and TRBJ1-1): DTGVSQNPRHKITKRGQNVTFRCDPISEHNRLYWYRQTLGQGPEFLTYFQNEAQLEKSRLLSDRFSAERPKGSFSTLEIQRTEQGDSAMYLCASSFPGLKNTEAFFGQGTRLTVV.

This clonotype was seen many times. CDR3 in DNA: TGCGCCAGCAGACCGACTTCTAACTACGAGCAGTACTTC. Protein: CASRPTSNYEQYF. V and J are TRBV5-1 and TRBJ2-7, with D unresolved. The CDR3 spans 13 residues. V dropped 5 bases and J dropped 3 bases, with 12 bases sitting between them. The germline V gene encodes CDR1 SGHRS and CDR2 YFSETQ.

This clonotype was found a few times. A read error is likely, as this CDR3 ends without the conserved phenylalanine or tryptophan. Because the CDR3's place on the DNA is in doubt, the DNA is left out and the CDR3 is given as listed by TCRdb. This chain connects TRBV21-1 to TRBJ2-1. TRBV21-1 is marked as a pseudogene. The CDR3 has 9 residues if both end residues are counted. The CDR3 loop reads CASSKARPS.

This clonotype was found a few times. V is TRBV27 and J is TRBJ2-2, with 8 bases aligning to TRBD1. The junction had 3 bases not matched to a gene; V was cut back by 2 bases and J by 4 bases. CDR3 length equals 15 residues. Germline V gene lookup returns CDR1 MNHEY and CDR2 SMNVEV (reference sequence). The CDR3 here is CASSLRDRSTGELFF. As DNA, the CDR3 is TGTGCCAGCAGTTTAAGGGACAGGTCCACCGGGGAGCTGTTTTTT.